Presented here are 10 T cell receptor beta chains from one specimen sequenced in a study of T cells in tuberculosis. Profiling relied on immunoSEQ multiplex PCR, and the TCRdb table lists in-frame clones only, not all of them. Seen here are 25,000 to 35,000 clones, less than 95% observed once, and the top ten hold 6.5% to 8%. The sample consisted of PBMCs. Every receptor here comes from a donor between 5 and 29 years old with latent tuberculosis or without tuberculosis infection.

V usage is TRBV4-3 and J usage is TRBJ1-4; D remains ambiguous. This CDR3 contains 14 residues. The V end lost 1 base, the J end lost 0 bases, and 3 bases lay between the germline ends. Germline V gene sequence: CDR1 LGHNA, CDR2 YSLEER. In DNA form, the CDR3 reads TGCGCCAGCAGCCAAGCTACAACTAATGAAAAACTGTTTTTT. Its protein product is CASSQATTNEKLFF.

The chain combines TRBV6-1 with TRBJ2-3; D possibly corresponds to TRBD2 (5 bases). The CDR3 contains 12 residues. The V end lost 6 bases, the J end lost 6 bases, and 10 bases lay between the germline ends. Germline V lookup: CDR1 MNHNS, CDR2 SASEGT. Here the CDR3 reads CASRISGDTQYF. CDR3 DNA sequence: TGTGCCAGCAGAATCTCGGGGGATACGCAGTATTTT.

V usage is TRBV5-1 and J usage is TRBJ2-5; 9 positions agree with TRBD2. The CDR3 length is 16 residues. Germline lookup yields CDR1 SGHRS and CDR2 YFSETQ. The V segment lost 0 bases and the J segment 5 bases; nucleotides outside the gene matches: 8. The chain's CDR3 is CASSLGRLAETETQYF. DNA for the CDR3: TGCGCCAGCAGCTTGGGTCGACTAGCGGAGACGGAGACCCAGTACTTC.

V and J are TRBV6-4 and TRBJ2-2; possible D gene TRBD2, 5 bases. V lost 1 base to trimming and J lost 3 bases, with 12 bases between them. Germline CDR1 and CDR2: MRHNA and SNTAGT. The CDR3 is 16 residues long. CDR3 amino acids: CASSDWDLGDTGELFF. In DNA, the CDR3 is TGTGCCAGCAGTGACTGGGATCTCGGGGACACCGGGGAGCTGTTTTTT.

This chain connects TRBV7-3 to TRBJ2-1, with a tentative D call TRBD1 (5 bases). V was cut by 5 bases and J by 9 bases, with 14 bases left in between. In germline, CDR1 is SGHTA, CDR2 FQGTGA. The length of the CDR3 is 13 residues. The CDR3 loop reads CASSPGWVLEQFF. Here the CDR3 DNA reads TGTGCCAGCAGCCCAGGGTGGGTGCTTGAGCAGTTCTTC.

V gene TRBV7-9 combines with J gene TRBJ2-7, with D hard to call. The CDR3 sequence is 13 residues long. CDR1 is SEHNR and CDR2 is FQNEAQ in the germline V gene (reference sequence). The V end was cut by 5 bases, the J end by 0 bases, with 8 bases between. The CDR3 loop is CASSIGVSYEQYF. CDR3 in DNA: TGTGCCAGCAGCATAGGAGTCTCCTACGAGCAGTACTTC.

V and J are TRBV18 and TRBJ2-1, with TRBD2 identical over 7 bases. The germline gives CDR1 KGHSH, CDR2 LQKENI. Losses at the gene ends were 6 bases for V and 4 bases for J; bases not matched to a gene: 9. The CDR3 is 15 amino acids. The CDR3 coding sequence is TGTGCCAGCTCCCCGATAGCGGGCTCATACAATGAGCAGTTCTTC. Protein sequence: CASSPIAGSYNEQFF.

The chain carries TRBV2 and TRBJ2-5; D remains ambiguous. Germline V lookup: CDR1 SNHLY, CDR2 FYNNEI. V lost 4 bases, J lost 5 bases, and 8 bases lay in between. This CDR3 spans 12 amino acids. This CDR3 reads CASSGVRETQYF. CDR3 nucleotides: TGTGCCAGCAGTGGAGTGCGGGAGACCCAGTACTTC.

J is TRBJ1-2 and V is TRBV6-6; a possible D gene is TRBD1 (6 bases). Trimming took 2 bases from V and 2 from J, leaving 9 bases between them. The CDR3 is made up of 14 amino acids. Germline CDR1 reads MNHNY; CDR2 reads SVGAGI (reference sequence). The CDR3 DNA reads as TGTGCCAGCAGTTACGGGGGCCTCAACTATGGCTACACCTTC. Translated: CASSYGGLNYGYTF.

The V and J genes are TRBV10-1 and TRBJ1-1, with D possibly matching TRBD1 (5 bases). Trimming took 0 bases from V and 11 from J, leaving 28 bases between them. Germline lookup yields CDR1 WNHNN and CDR2 SYGVQD (reference sequence). There are 18 residues in the CDR3. CDR3 amino acids: CASSESGPGTNPEPWAFF. CDR3 nucleotide sequence: TGCGCCAGCAGTGAGTCGGGTCCCGGGACTAACCCGGAGCCTTGGGCTTTCTTT.